A single TCR beta chain is shown here with its context. This sample was taken from a study of identical twins. The germline V and J ends were trimmed by 5 bases and 7 bases, with 15 bases remaining between them. Germline V lookup: CDR1 DFQATT, CDR2 SNEGSKA (reference sequence). The CDR3 spans 13 residues. TCRdb called the 5' RACE reads again in MiXCR, with one record for every CDR3 protein. The repertoire holds about 100,000 distinct CDR3 sequences, with under 7% as singletons. This chain links TRBV20-1 with TRBJ2-1; possibly TRBD2 for D (5 bases). This receptor was taken from a woman aged 50 to 60 in good health. Material: memory T cells sorted from blood. CDR3 loop: CSASDFLQNEQFF. In DNA form, the CDR3 reads TGCAGTGCTTCGGACTTCCTTCAGAATGAGCAGTTCTTC.